The 13 T cell receptor beta chains below come from one sample, sequenced in a study of T cells in Graves' hyperthyroidism and ophthalmopathy. RNA transcripts provided the source from which TCR beta CDR3 regions were amplified. With the HTBI primer set, the TCR CDR3 went through a first round of RT-PCR. TCRdb redid the calling of the multiplex PCR reads with MiXCR, one entry per CDR3 protein. This table has a few hundred thousand distinct CDR3 sequences, approximately 15% appearing once. Sequencing used blood. The receptors shown here come from a woman aged 18-29 years with Graves' hyperthyroidism.

J is TRBJ1-2 and V is TRBV11-2; 9 bases align to TRBD1. This CDR3 comprises 14 residues. Germline-derived CDR1 and CDR2 are SGHAT and FQNNGV. V lost 3 bases and J lost 7; bases outside the gene matches: 6. The CDR3 region is CASSFMDRGGGYTF. In nucleotides, the CDR3 is TGTGCCAGCAGCTTTATGGACAGGGGTGGTGGCTACACCTTC.

To note about this clonotype: Since a much larger clone is just one base distant, this may be a read error. The chain is built from TRBV6-1 and TRBJ2-7; no firm D call. Germline-derived CDR1 and CDR2 are MNHNS and SASEGT. Deletions cut 9 bases from V and 4 bases from J, with 19 bases between. The CDR3 consists of 14 residues. The DNA for the CDR3 is TGTGCCAGTGCCCTTTTCGATTCTTTTTACGAGCAGTACTTC. It yields the protein CASALFDSFYEQYF.

This clonotype appeared many times. The rearrangement links TRBV19 to TRBJ2-2; the match to TRBD1 covers 8 bases. The germline V gene has CDR1 LNHDA and CDR2 SQIVND (reference sequence). This CDR3 region has 18 residues. V lost 5 bases and J lost 6; bases outside the gene matches: 17. The CDR3 DNA reads TGTGCCAGTAGTTTCCGACAGGGGACTCCGGTTGGCCCCGGGGAGCTGTTTTTT. Its translation: CASSFRQGTPVGPGELFF.

This clonotype turned up a few times. This chain connects TRBV2 to TRBJ2-5, with TRBD2 identical over 14 bases. The germline V gene has CDR1 SNHLY and CDR2 FYNNEI. V shed 6 bases and J 4 bases; nucleotides not matched to a gene: 7. The CDR3 length is 16 residues. The CDR3 spells CASRHGLAGGRETQYF. CDR3 DNA: TGTGCCAGCAGACACGGACTAGCGGGAGGAAGAGAGACCCAGTACTTC. The full variable domain, with the rest looked up from reference TRBV2 and TRBJ2-5, is EPEVTQTPSHQVTQMGQEVILRCVPISNHLYFYWYRQILGQKVEFLVSFYNNEISEKSEIFDDQFSVERPDGSNFTLKIRSTKLEDSAMYFCASRHGLAGGRETQYFGPGTRLLVL.

As for this clonotype: Possible read error: a much larger clone is one base away. The chain links TRBV20-1 to TRBJ1-5, with no clear D. The CDR3 totals 15 residues. V gave up 5 bases and J gave up 0 bases, with 14 bases separating them. Germline CDR1 DFQATT, CDR2 SNEGSKA (reference sequence). The CDR3 DNA is TGCAGTGCTGGCTCAATGATTTGTAGCAATCAGCCCCAGCATTTT. It codes for CSAGSMICSNQPQHF.

A remark on this clonotype: A much larger clone differs by one base, so this may be a read error. The chain has TRBV30 and TRBJ2-2; 8 bases align to TRBD1. Trimming took 0 bases from V and 7 from J; bases not matched to a gene: 4. The CDR3 length is 14 residues. The V gene's germline CDR1 is GTSNPN and CDR2 SVGIG (reference sequence). CDR3 amino acids: CAWSVDRGSGELFF. The CDR3 DNA reads as TGTGCCTGGAGTGTAGACAGGGGAAGCGGGGAGCTGTTTTTT. The variable domain in full, completed from reference TRBV30 and TRBJ2-2, reads SQTIHQWPATLVQPVGSPLSLECTVEGTSNPNLYWYRQAAGRGLQLLFYSVGIGQISSEVPQNLSASRPQDRQFILSSKKLLLSDSGFYLCAWSVDRGSGELFFGEGSRLTVL.

This clonotype was detected many times. The genes are TRBV19 and TRBJ2-5; D possibly corresponds to TRBD1 (5 bases). The V and J ends lost 2 bases and 4 bases respectively, with 5 bases between them. The CDR3 totals 12 residues. Per germline, CDR1 LNHDA and CDR2 SQIVND (reference sequence). CDR3 coding DNA: TGTGCCAGTAGTATACAGGGAGAGACCCAGTACTTC. Its protein is CASSIQGETQYF. Together with reference TRBV19 and TRBJ2-5, the CDR3 gives the full variable domain: DGGITQSPKYLFRKEGQNVTLSCEQNLNHDAMYWYRQDPGQGLRLIYYSQIVNDFQKGDIAEGYSVSREKKESFPLTVTSAQKNPTAFYLCASSIQGETQYFGPGTRLLVL.

This clonotype was detected a few times. The chain couples TRBV19 to TRBJ2-5; 8 bases are a match to TRBD1. This CDR3 is built from 15 residues. V gave up 4 bases and J gave up 5 bases; unmatched junction bases: 9. CDR1 LNHDA and CDR2 SQIVND come from the germline V gene (reference sequence). The CDR3 DNA reads as TGTGCCAGTAGTACACGACAGGGGTGGGATGAGACCCAGTACTTC. Protein: CASSTRQGWDETQYF.

This clonotype was detected only a few times. The rearrangement uses TRBV7-2 and TRBJ1-4, with D possibly being TRBD1 (6 bases). The CDR3 totals 16 residues. Germline CDR1 reads SGHTA; CDR2 reads FQGNSA. V was clipped by 5 bases and J by 2 bases, with 15 bases between them. The DNA for the CDR3 is TGTGCCAGCAGCCCGAATTCAGGGGCCACTAATGAAAAACTGTTTTTT. Its protein product is CASSPNSGATNEKLFF.

The CDR3 region is CASTSTGLERRTKTQYF. The CDR3 DNA reads as TGTGCCAGCACTTCGACAGGGTTAGAGCGGAGGACGAAGACCCAGTACTTC. This rearrangement joins TRBV2 to TRBJ2-5; TRBD1 aligns across 7 bases. In germline, CDR1 is SNHLY, CDR2 FYNNEI. CDR3 length: 17 amino acids. V shed 7 bases, J shed 6 bases, and the junction held 20 bases outside the gene matches. Using reference TRBV2 and TRBJ2-5 for the parts outside the CDR3, the full variable domain is EPEVTQTPSHQVTQMGQEVILRCVPISNHLYFYWYRQILGQKVEFLVSFYNNEISEKSEIFDDQFSVERPDGSNFTLKIRSTKLEDSAMYFCASTSTGLERRTKTQYFGPGTRLLVL.

This clonotype was recorded at least ten times. The CDR3 DNA is TGTGCCAGCAGCTTGCGGACAGGACCTAGCACAGATACGCAGTATTTT. Residues: CASSLRTGPSTDTQYF. The chain employs TRBV7-8 and TRBJ2-3, with 7 bases matching TRBD1. V lost 3 bases, J lost 0 bases, and 6 bases stayed unmatched. This CDR3 has 16 amino acids. Per the germline V gene, CDR1 is SGHVS and CDR2 is FQNEAQ.

This clonotype was detected a few times. The chain recombines TRBV29-1 with TRBJ1-3; 9 bases fit TRBD1. Germline V gene lookup returns CDR1 SQVTM and CDR2 ANQGSEA. The CDR3 covers 14 residues. Trimming took 6 bases from V and 0 from J; bases not matched to a gene: 3. The DNA for the CDR3 is TGCAGCGTCGGACAGGGGATCTCTGGAAACACCATATATTTT. This encodes CSVGQGISGNTIYF.

This clonotype was observed at least ten times. The rearrangement joins TRBV11-3 to TRBJ1-4, with no clear D. V shed 7 bases and J shed 8 bases, with 20 bases lying between them. Germline lookup yields CDR1 SGHNT and CDR2 YENEEA. This CDR3 is 15 amino acids long. The CDR3 region is CASTMTSAGGEKLFF. CDR3 coding DNA: TGTGCCAGCACCATGACTTCGGCAGGAGGGGAAAAACTGTTTTTT. Together with reference TRBV11-3 and TRBJ1-4, the CDR3 gives the full variable domain: EAGVVQSPRYKIIEKKQPVAFWCNPISGHNTLYWYLQNLGQGPELLIRYENEEAVDDSQLPKDRFSAERLKGVDSTLKIQPAELGDSAVYLCASTMTSAGGEKLFFGSGTQLSVL.